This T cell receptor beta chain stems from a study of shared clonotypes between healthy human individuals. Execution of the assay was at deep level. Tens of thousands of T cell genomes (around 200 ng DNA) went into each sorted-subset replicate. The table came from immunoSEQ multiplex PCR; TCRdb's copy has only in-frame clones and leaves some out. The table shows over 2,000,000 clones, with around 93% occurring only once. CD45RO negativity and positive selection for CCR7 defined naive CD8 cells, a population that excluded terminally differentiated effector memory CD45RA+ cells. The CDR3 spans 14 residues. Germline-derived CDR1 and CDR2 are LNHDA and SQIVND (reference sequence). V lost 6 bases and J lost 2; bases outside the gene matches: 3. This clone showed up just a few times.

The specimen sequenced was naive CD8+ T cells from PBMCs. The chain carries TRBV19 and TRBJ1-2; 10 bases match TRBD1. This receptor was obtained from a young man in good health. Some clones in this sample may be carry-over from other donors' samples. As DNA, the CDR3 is TGTGCCAGTAGGGGACAGGGGTTGAACTATGGCTACACCTTC. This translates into CASRGQGLNYGYTF.